This T cell receptor beta chain was recorded in a study of blood T cell repertoires in COVID-19. CDR1 and CDR2 (germline): LGHDT, YNNKEL (reference sequence). V lost 4 bases to trimming and J lost 12 bases, with 15 bases between them. This CDR3 region has 12 residues. Method: immunoSEQ multiplex PCR; TCRdb's copy keeps in-frame clones and lacks some. The sample holds around 180,000 clones, roughly 80% seen once. This TCR was sampled from a man aged 50 to 59 who had recovered from COVID-19. Material for sequencing was PBMCs or T cells enriched from blood (not recorded which). This chain connects TRBV3-1 (or the pseudogene TRBV3-2) to TRBJ1-2; D is unresolved. The CDR3 is CASSPRGGLHTF. The CDR3 DNA follows: TGTGCCAGCAGCCCTCGAGGAGGGTTGCACACCTTC.